This TCR beta chain was identified during a study of shared clonotypes between healthy human individuals. The data were produced by immunoSEQ multiplex PCR, yet TCRdb's version contains in-frame clones alone and is incomplete. The repertoire has millions of clones, 95% of them found once; the top ten carry more than 0.1%. Findings and limits, study-wide: The low donor count limited represented genetic and exposure-history diversity.

Germline loops: CDR1 MNHEY, CDR2 SMNVEV (reference sequence). The trim removed 5 bases at V and 0 bases at J, leaving 7 bases unmatched. There are 16 residues in the CDR3. Comment on this clone: Its antigen is not identified.

The TCR sequence derives from a man between 18 and 29 years old in good health. Sequencing was performed on naive CD4+ T cells sorted from blood. Described subset: CD45RA+ positively selected. The rearrangement joins TRBV27 to TRBJ2-4; 7 positions agree with TRBD2. The CDR3 coding sequence is TGTGCCAGCAGTCCCGGGGTAGCGGGAGCCAAAAACATTCAGTACTTC. Protein product: CASSPGVAGAKNIQYF.